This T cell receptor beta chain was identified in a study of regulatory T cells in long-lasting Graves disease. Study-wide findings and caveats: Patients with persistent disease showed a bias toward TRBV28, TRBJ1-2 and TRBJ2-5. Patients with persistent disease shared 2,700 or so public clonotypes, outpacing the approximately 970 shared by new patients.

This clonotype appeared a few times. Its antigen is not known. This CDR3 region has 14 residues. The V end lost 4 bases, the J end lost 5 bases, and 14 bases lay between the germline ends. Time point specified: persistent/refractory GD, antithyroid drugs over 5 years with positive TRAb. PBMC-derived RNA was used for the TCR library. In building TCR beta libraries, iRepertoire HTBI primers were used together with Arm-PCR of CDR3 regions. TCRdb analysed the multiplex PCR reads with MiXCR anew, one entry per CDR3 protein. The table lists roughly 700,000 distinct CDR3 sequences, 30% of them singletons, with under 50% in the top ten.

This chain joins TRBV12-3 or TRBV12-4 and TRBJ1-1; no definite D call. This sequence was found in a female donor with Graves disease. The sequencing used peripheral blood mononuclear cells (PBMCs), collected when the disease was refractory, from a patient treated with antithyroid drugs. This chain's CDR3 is CASSSALPMTEAFF. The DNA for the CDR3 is TGTGCCAGCAGTTCGGCCCTTCCGATGACTGAAGCTTTCTTT.